Listed below are T cell receptor beta chains from one sample, sequenced in a study of T cells and copy number aberrations in small-cell lung cancer. Clones were read by immunoSEQ multiplex PCR, and TCRdb kept only the in-frame ones, dropping some. The repertoire includes about 2,400 clones, 70% to 85% of them detected once, and 4.5% to 5.5% sits in the top ten. What was sequenced was normal tissue next to the tumor. All receptors come from a woman aged 45 to 65 with small cell lung cancer. Each CDR3 is given with its conserved first and last residue. Each record gives: V gene, D gene, J gene, clone size, CDR3 DNA, CDR3 protein. The D gene is left open where the match is weak. The size of a clone is reported for some rows only, either as once, few or many, or as a class for expanded clones.

v_gene: TRBV19; d_gene: NA; j_gene: TRBJ2-5; abundance: NA; CDR3nt: TGTGCCAGTAGTATGGAGGGGGCGCGTCGAGAGACCCAGTACTTC; CDR3aa: CASSMEGARRETQYF
v_gene: TRBV30; d_gene: TRBD1; j_gene: TRBJ2-5; abundance: few; CDR3nt: TGTGCCTGGAGCTTTAACAGGGGCCAAGAGACCCAGTACTTC; CDR3aa: CAWSFNRGQETQYF
v_gene: TRBV5-6; d_gene: TRBD1; j_gene: TRBJ2-1; abundance: NA; CDR3nt: TGTGCCAGCAGCGGAGGGACAGGGGGAATGCGCTCCTACAATGAGCAGTTCTTC; CDR3aa: CASSGGTGGMRSYNEQFF
v_gene: TRBV6-1; d_gene: NA; j_gene: TRBJ2-2; abundance: NA; CDR3nt: TGTGCCAGCAGTGAACAGGGACCGGGGACCGGGGAGCTGTTTTTT; CDR3aa: CASSEQGPGTGELFF
v_gene: TRBV5-1; d_gene: NA; j_gene: TRBJ1-1; abundance: large; CDR3nt: TGCGCCAGCAGCTTGGAGGAAATGAACACTGAAGCTTTCTTT; CDR3aa: CASSLEEMNTEAFF
v_gene: TRBV6-1; d_gene: NA; j_gene: TRBJ1-1; abundance: NA; CDR3nt: TGTGCCAGCAGTGAACTTGTCAGAAAGATGAACACTGAAGCTTTCTTT; CDR3aa: CASSELVRKMNTEAFF
v_gene: TRBV28; d_gene: NA; j_gene: TRBJ1-1; abundance: NA; CDR3nt: TGTGCCAGTAGTTCCGGTGCCCTGGCCTCGGAGGGAATCGGGAAAGCTTTCTTT; CDR3aa: CASSSGALASEGIGKAFF
v_gene: TRBV5-1; d_gene: NA; j_gene: TRBJ2-5; abundance: NA; CDR3nt: TGCGCCAGCAGCGCGGGACCGGGGGAGACCCAGTACTTC; CDR3aa: CASSAGPGETQYF
v_gene: TRBV18; d_gene: TRBD1; j_gene: TRBJ2-3; abundance: NA; CDR3nt: TGTGCCAGCCGTCCGGGACAGGGGTCCACAGATACGCAGTATTTT; CDR3aa: CASRPGQGSTDTQYF
v_gene: TRBV6-5; d_gene: NA; j_gene: TRBJ2-7; abundance: NA; CDR3nt: TGTGCCAGCAGTACGACCTACGAGCAGTACTTC; CDR3aa: CASSTTYEQYF
v_gene: TRBV5-1; d_gene: NA; j_gene: TRBJ2-1; abundance: NA; CDR3nt: TGCGCCAGCAGCTTGGTCGTAGGCAACAATGAGCAGTTCTTC; CDR3aa: CASSLVVGNNEQFF
v_gene: TRBV5-4; d_gene: TRBD2; j_gene: TRBJ2-1; abundance: NA; CDR3nt: TGTGCCAGCAGCCTAACTAGCGAAAGAACAAACAATGAGCAGTTCTTC; CDR3aa: CASSLTSERTNNEQFF
v_gene: TRBV7-9; d_gene: NA; j_gene: TRBJ2-7; abundance: NA; CDR3nt: TGTGCCAGCAGTATCACAGGCTACGAGCAGTACTTC; CDR3aa: CASSITGYEQYF
v_gene: TRBV27; d_gene: NA; j_gene: TRBJ2-7; abundance: few; CDR3nt: TGTGCCAGCAGTTTGGGGTTGGACACGGACTACGAGCAGTACTTC; CDR3aa: CASSLGLDTDYEQYF
v_gene: TRBV6-6; d_gene: TRBD1; j_gene: TRBJ1-2; abundance: NA; CDR3nt: TGTGCCAGCAGTACCACAGGGGACCGTAACTATGACTACACCTTC; CDR3aa: CASSTTGDRNYDYTF
v_gene: TRBV28; d_gene: NA; j_gene: TRBJ2-7; abundance: NA; CDR3nt: TGTGCCAGCAGTTTGGGAGAGCAGTACTTC; CDR3aa: CASSLGEQYF
v_gene: TRBV6-5; d_gene: NA; j_gene: TRBJ2-1; abundance: NA; CDR3nt: TGTGCCACAGGACGGACGGAGCAGTTCTTC; CDR3aa: CATGRTEQFF
v_gene: TRBV19; d_gene: NA; j_gene: TRBJ2-7; abundance: NA; CDR3nt: TGTGCCAGTAGTGTCGGGGTGGGATACGAGCAGTACTTC; CDR3aa: CASSVGVGYEQYF
v_gene: TRBV19; d_gene: NA; j_gene: TRBJ1-1; abundance: few; CDR3nt: TGTGCCAGTAGTATAGTTCCGGGACGGACTGAAGCTTTCTTT; CDR3aa: CASSIVPGRTEAFF
v_gene: TRBV7-9; d_gene: TRBD2; j_gene: TRBJ2-2; abundance: NA; CDR3nt: TGTGCCAGCAGCAAGGACAGGCGACTAGCGGGAGCCGGGGAGCTGTTTTTT; CDR3aa: CASSKDRRLAGAGELFF
v_gene: TRBV4-2; d_gene: NA; j_gene: TRBJ2-2; abundance: NA; CDR3nt: TGTGCCAGCAGACCCGGACTGAACACCGGGGAGCTGTTTTTT; CDR3aa: CASRPGLNTGELFF
v_gene: TRBV30; d_gene: NA; j_gene: TRBJ2-2; abundance: once; CDR3nt: TGTGCCTGGGGAACCCAGGACCAAGACACCGGGGAGCTGTTTTTT; CDR3aa: CAWGTQDQDTGELFF
v_gene: TRBV10-3; d_gene: TRBD1; j_gene: TRBJ2-1; abundance: NA; CDR3nt: TGTGCCATCAGTAAGGGACAGGGACACAATGAGCAGTTCTTC; CDR3aa: CAISKGQGHNEQFF
v_gene: TRBV19; d_gene: NA; j_gene: TRBJ1-1; abundance: NA; CDR3nt: TGTGCCAGTAGTGTTGCAGGGTTTCGGGAAGCTTTCTTT; CDR3aa: CASSVAGFREAFF
v_gene: TRBV5-8; d_gene: TRBD1; j_gene: TRBJ1-1; abundance: NA; CDR3nt: TGTGCCAGCAGCTTCCGGACAGGGAGGGTGGACACTGAAGCTTTCTTT; CDR3aa: CASSFRTGRVDTEAFF
v_gene: TRBV29-1; d_gene: NA; j_gene: TRBJ2-4; abundance: NA; CDR3nt: TGCAGCGTTGAAGACCACAATGGGGGTAACATTCAGTACTTC; CDR3aa: CSVEDHNGGNIQYF
v_gene: TRBV14; d_gene: NA; j_gene: TRBJ1-2; abundance: few; CDR3nt: TGTGCCAGCAGTTCGGTCCCAGGATATGGCTACACCTTC; CDR3aa: CASSSVPGYGYTF
v_gene: TRBV7-3; d_gene: TRBD2; j_gene: TRBJ2-3; abundance: once; CDR3nt: TGTGCCAGCAGCTTACGAGTAGCGGGGGGGAGCACAGATACGCAGTATTTT; CDR3aa: CASSLRVAGGSTDTQYF
v_gene: TRBV6-6; d_gene: NA; j_gene: TRBJ1-5; abundance: few; CDR3nt: TGTGCCAGCAGTTACCGAGACAGTAGCAATCAGCCCCAGCATTTT; CDR3aa: CASSYRDSSNQPQHF
v_gene: TRBV4-1; d_gene: NA; j_gene: TRBJ1-4; abundance: NA; CDR3nt: TGCGCCAGCAGCAAAGGACAGAGTAATGAAAAACTGTTTTTT; CDR3aa: CASSKGQSNEKLFF
v_gene: TRBV18; d_gene: NA; j_gene: TRBJ2-1; abundance: NA; CDR3nt: TGTGCCGGCCGACCCTCTGCGGGGAATGAGCAGTTCTTC; CDR3aa: CAGRPSAGNEQFF
v_gene: TRBV15; d_gene: TRBD1; j_gene: TRBJ1-6; abundance: NA; CDR3nt: TGTGCCACCAGCAGAGGACCTGTAGGACAGGGTTATTCACCCCTCCACTTT; CDR3aa: CATSRGPVGQGYSPLHF
v_gene: TRBV7-9; d_gene: NA; j_gene: TRBJ2-1; abundance: once; CDR3nt: TGTGCCAGCAGCTTCAAATTGACTAACGATGAGCAGTTCTTC; CDR3aa: CASSFKLTNDEQFF
v_gene: TRBV30; d_gene: NA; j_gene: TRBJ2-5; abundance: once; CDR3nt: TGTGCCTGGAGAGTAGCCGAGACCCAGTACTTC; CDR3aa: CAWRVAETQYF
v_gene: TRBV7-9; d_gene: NA; j_gene: TRBJ1-2; abundance: NA; CDR3nt: TGTGCCAGCAGCCCTCTGGGTAGGATAGGCAATCAGAACTATGGCTACACCTTC; CDR3aa: CASSPLGRIGNQNYGYTF
v_gene: TRBV9; d_gene: NA; j_gene: TRBJ1-5; abundance: NA; CDR3nt: TGTGCCAGCAGCGTAGACGGGGGTAGCAATCAGCCCCAGCATTTT; CDR3aa: CASSVDGGSNQPQHF
v_gene: TRBV7-9; d_gene: NA; j_gene: TRBJ2-5; abundance: NA; CDR3nt: TGTGCCAGCAGCTTAGGTGCAGCGGCCGTACAAGAGACCCAGTACTTC; CDR3aa: CASSLGAAAVQETQYF
v_gene: TRBV9; d_gene: TRBD1; j_gene: TRBJ2-2; abundance: few; CDR3nt: TGTGCCAGCAGCAGGACCCAGGGGGCCGGCGGGGAGCTGTTTTTT; CDR3aa: CASSRTQGAGGELFF
v_gene: TRBV14; d_gene: TRBD2; j_gene: TRBJ2-7; abundance: NA; CDR3nt: TGTGCCAGCAGCCACCGTTCGACTAGCGGGAGCTCCTACGAGCAGTACTTC; CDR3aa: CASSHRSTSGSSYEQYF
v_gene: TRBV15; d_gene: NA; j_gene: TRBJ2-2; abundance: few; CDR3nt: TGTGCCACGCAGCAGTCTGTACGGACAGCCGGGGAGCTGTTTTTT; CDR3aa: CATQQSVRTAGELFF
v_gene: TRBV6-4; d_gene: TRBD1; j_gene: TRBJ1-2; abundance: NA; CDR3nt: TGTGCCAGCAGAGTGAGTGAGGGGGCTGGCTATGGCTACACCTTC; CDR3aa: CASRVSEGAGYGYTF